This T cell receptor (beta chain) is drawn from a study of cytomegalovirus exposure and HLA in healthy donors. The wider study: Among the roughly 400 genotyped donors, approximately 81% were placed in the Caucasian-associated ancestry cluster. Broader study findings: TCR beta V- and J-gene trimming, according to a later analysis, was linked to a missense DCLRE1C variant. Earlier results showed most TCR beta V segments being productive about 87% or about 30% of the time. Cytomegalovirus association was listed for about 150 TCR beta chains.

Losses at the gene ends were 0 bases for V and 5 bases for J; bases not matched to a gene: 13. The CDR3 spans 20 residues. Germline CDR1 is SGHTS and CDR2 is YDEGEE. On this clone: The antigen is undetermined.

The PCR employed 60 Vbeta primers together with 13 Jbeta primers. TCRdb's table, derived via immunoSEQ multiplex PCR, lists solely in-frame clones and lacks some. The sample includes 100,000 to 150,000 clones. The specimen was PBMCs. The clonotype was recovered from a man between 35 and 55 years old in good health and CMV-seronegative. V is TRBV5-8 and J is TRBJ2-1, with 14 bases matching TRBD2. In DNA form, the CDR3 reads TGTGCCAGCAGCTTGGCACCGGGACTAGCGGGAGCTCGGGTTGACAATGAGCAGTTCTTC. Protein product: CASSLAPGLAGARVDNEQFF.